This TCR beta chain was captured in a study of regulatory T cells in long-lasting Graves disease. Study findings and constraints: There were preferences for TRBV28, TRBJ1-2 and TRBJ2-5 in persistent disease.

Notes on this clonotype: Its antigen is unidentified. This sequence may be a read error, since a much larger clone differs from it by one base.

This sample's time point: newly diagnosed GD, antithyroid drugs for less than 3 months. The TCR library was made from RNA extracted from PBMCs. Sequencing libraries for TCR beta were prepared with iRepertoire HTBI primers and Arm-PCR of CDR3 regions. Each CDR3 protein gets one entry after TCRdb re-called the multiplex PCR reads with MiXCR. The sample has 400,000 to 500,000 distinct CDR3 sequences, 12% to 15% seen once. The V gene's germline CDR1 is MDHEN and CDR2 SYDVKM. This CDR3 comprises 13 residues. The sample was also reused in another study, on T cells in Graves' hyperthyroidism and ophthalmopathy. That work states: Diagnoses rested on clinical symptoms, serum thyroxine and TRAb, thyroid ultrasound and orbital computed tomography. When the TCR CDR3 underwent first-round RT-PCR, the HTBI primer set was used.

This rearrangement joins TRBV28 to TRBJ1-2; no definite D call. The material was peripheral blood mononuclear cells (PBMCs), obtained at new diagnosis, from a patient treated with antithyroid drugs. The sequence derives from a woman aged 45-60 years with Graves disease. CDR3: CTSSLLSNYGYTF. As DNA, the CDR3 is TGTACCAGCAGCCTGCTTTCGAACTATGGCTACACCTTC.